This T cell receptor beta chain emerged from a study of blood T cell repertoires in COVID-19. Assay used: immunoSEQ multiplex PCR; TCRdb lists only in-frame clones, some missing. The sample holds roughly 87,000 clones; around 82% are singletons and the top ten take 3%. Seattle-derived patients entered the study during active infection and were followed longitudinally. The CDR3 runs 16 residues. Germline V CDR1 and CDR2: MNHEY, SVGAGI. V shed 4 bases, J shed 0 bases, and the junction held 8 bases outside the gene matches. Material: peripheral blood. The sequence was obtained from a woman over 75 with COVID-19, enrolled during active disease. The rearrangement uses TRBV6-5 and TRBJ2-7; 8 bases are a match to TRBD2. The CDR3 DNA reads TGTGCCAGCAGTTCCCCGACTAGCGTCATCTCCTACGAGCAGTACTTC. As protein: CASSSPTSVISYEQYF.